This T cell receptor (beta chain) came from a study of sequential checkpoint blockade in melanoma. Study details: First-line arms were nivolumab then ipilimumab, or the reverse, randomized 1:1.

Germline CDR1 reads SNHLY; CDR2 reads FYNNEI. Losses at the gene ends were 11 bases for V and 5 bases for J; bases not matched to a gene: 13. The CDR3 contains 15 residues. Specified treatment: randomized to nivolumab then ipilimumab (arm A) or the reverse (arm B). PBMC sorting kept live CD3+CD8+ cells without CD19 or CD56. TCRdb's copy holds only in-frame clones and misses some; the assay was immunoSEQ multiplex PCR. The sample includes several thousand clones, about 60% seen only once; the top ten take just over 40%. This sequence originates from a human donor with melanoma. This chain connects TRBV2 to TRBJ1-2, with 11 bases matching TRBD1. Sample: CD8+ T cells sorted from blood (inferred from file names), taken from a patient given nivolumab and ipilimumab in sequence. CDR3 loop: CAWRDADRGRYGYTF. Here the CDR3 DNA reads TGTGCCTGGCGAGACGCGGACAGGGGGCGTTATGGCTACACCTTC.